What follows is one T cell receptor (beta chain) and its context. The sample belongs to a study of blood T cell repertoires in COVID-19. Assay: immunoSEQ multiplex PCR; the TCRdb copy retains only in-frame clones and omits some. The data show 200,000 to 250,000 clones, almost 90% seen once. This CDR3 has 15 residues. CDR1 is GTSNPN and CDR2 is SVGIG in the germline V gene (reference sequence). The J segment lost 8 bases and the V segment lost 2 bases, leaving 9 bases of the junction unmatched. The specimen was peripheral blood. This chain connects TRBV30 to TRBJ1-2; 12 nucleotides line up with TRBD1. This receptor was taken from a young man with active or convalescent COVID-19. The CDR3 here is CAWSHNRDRGQGYTF. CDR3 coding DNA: TGTGCCTGGAGTCATAATAGGGACAGGGGGCAGGGCTACACCTTC.